A single sample gave rise to the 19 T cell receptor beta chains below, sequenced in a study of response to subunit inactivated influenza vaccine. In TCRdb, the RT-PCR reads were re-called with MiXCR into one record per CDR3 protein. Here the sample spans about 190,000 distinct CDR3 sequences, 13% to 15% being singletons. Sequenced material: CD8+ T cells sorted from PBMCs, taken roughly 5 days after vaccination. The receptors derive from a man aged 50 to 60 who received an inactivated influenza vaccine.

A note on this clonotype: Sequence at one end of the junction differs from germline and may be a read error. This sequence joins TRBV20-1 and TRBJ2-1, with 16 bases matching TRBD2. This CDR3 is 19 amino acids long. Germline V gene lookup returns CDR1 DFQATT and CDR2 SNEGSKA (reference sequence). CDR3 region: CSARGGTSGRDPPYNGQFF. The CDR3 nucleotides are TGCAGTGCTAGAGGGGGGACTAGCGGGAGGGACCCGCCCTACAATGGGCAGTTCTTC.

This clonotype showed up just a few times. The chain recombines TRBV6-2 or TRBV6-3 with TRBJ2-3; TRBD1 aligns across 7 bases. V lost 7 bases and J lost 2; bases outside the gene matches: 9. This CDR3 is 15 amino acids long. Germline assignment: CDR1 MNHEY and CDR2 SVGEGT. This CDR3 is CASTSGDSLTDTQYF. The CDR3 DNA reads as TGTGCCAGCACCTCAGGGGACAGCCTCACAGATACGCAGTATTTT.

This clonotype was picked up a small number of times. The chain employs TRBV15 and TRBJ2-2; no reliable D call. Trimming took off 6 bases at V and 5 bases at J, with 13 bases between the two ends. The germline V gene encodes CDR1 LNHNV and CDR2 YYDKDF (reference sequence). The CDR3 consists of 14 residues. CDR3 residues: CATSQPIGTGELFF. CDR3 DNA sequence: TGTGCCACCAGTCAACCCATCGGGACCGGGGAGCTGTTTTTT.

The rearrangement joins TRBV20-1 to TRBJ2-5; D is uncertain. Germline CDR1 and CDR2: DFQATT and SNEGSKA (reference sequence). The CDR3 consists of 13 residues. Trimming left V 3 bases short and J 0 bases short, with 8 bases between. The CDR3 sequence is CSARTGNQETQYF. The CDR3 nucleotides are TGCAGTGCTAGGACCGGCAACCAAGAGACCCAGTACTTC.

CDR3 amino acids: CASSPKTGLNEKLFF. CDR3 coding DNA: TGTGCCAGCAGCCCAAAGACAGGGCTTAATGAAAAACTGTTTTTT. The chain is built from TRBV12-3 or TRBV12-4 and TRBJ1-4; 7 nucleotides match TRBD1. The CDR3 length is 15 residues. V shed 6 bases, J shed 4 bases, and the junction held 8 bases outside the gene matches.

This clonotype was counted only a few times. The V call is TRBV2, the J call TRBJ2-5, with 10 nucleotides matching TRBD1. This CDR3 comprises 14 residues. J lost 5 bases, V lost 7 bases, and 7 bases had no gene match. CDR1 SNHLY and CDR2 FYNNEI come from the germline V gene. As DNA, the CDR3 is TGTGCCAGCACGCGGGACAGGGGCTGGGAGACCCAGTACTTC. Residues: CASTRDRGWETQYF.

The J gene is TRBJ2-7, the V gene TRBV3-1, with D uncertain. Trimming took off 0 bases at V and 2 bases at J, with 20 bases between the two ends. The CDR3 runs to 18 residues. CDR1 LGHDT and CDR2 YNNKEL come from the germline V gene (reference sequence). As DNA, the CDR3 is TGTGCCAGCAGCCAAGAGGTCGCCAGGAACCCTGAAACCTACGAGCAGTACTTC. It specifies CASSQEVARNPETYEQYF.

There are many counts of this clonotype. The gene calls are TRBV7-8 and TRBJ2-2; D is uncertain. Germline V gives CDR1 SGHVS, CDR2 FQNEAQ. This CDR3 has 16 amino acids. V was pared by 5 bases and J by 1 base, with 14 bases between. The CDR3 DNA sequence: TGTGCCAGCAGCGCTGCTGGATTTGTGAACACCGGGGAGCTGTTTTTT. It is translated as CASSAAGFVNTGELFF.

This chain uses TRBV11-2 with TRBJ2-3; D remains unclear. The length of the CDR3 is 15 residues. Germline V gene lookup returns CDR1 SGHAT and CDR2 FQNNGV. The V end was cut by 3 bases, the J end by 0 bases, with 10 bases between. This chain's CDR3 is CASSFAGASTDTQYF. The CDR3 DNA follows: TGTGCCAGCAGCTTTGCTGGAGCTAGCACAGATACGCAGTATTTT.

This clonotype was found many times. The germline gene is not matched at one end of the junction; a read error may be the cause. The J gene is TRBJ1-1, the V gene TRBV3-1, with a tentative D call TRBD1 (5 bases). Per the germline V gene, CDR1 is LGHDT and CDR2 is YNNKEL (reference sequence). The CDR3 extends over 15 amino acids. Here the CDR3 DNA reads TGTGCCAGCAGCAAAGATTTAGGGGATAACACTGAAGCTTTCTTT. The encoded protein is CASSKDLGDNTEAFF.

This clonotype occurred many times. This chain uses TRBV6-2 or TRBV6-3 with TRBJ2-7; D not resolved. CDR1 is MNHEY and CDR2 is SVGEGT in the germline V gene. The CDR3 has 13 amino acids. V was shortened by 6 bases and J by 0 bases, with 9 bases between the two germline ends. The CDR3 bases are TGTGCCAGCAGATATGACAACTCCTACGAGCAGTACTTC. Translating it yields CASRYDNSYEQYF.

This chain joins TRBV9 and TRBJ2-3; no reliable D call. Between the trimmed V and J ends, which lost 0 bases and 2 bases, there was a span of 10 bases. CDR3 length equals 15 residues. The germline V gene has CDR1 SGDLS and CDR2 YYNGEE. This chain's CDR3 is CASSVAAYFTDTQYF. The CDR3 DNA is TGTGCCAGCAGCGTAGCGGCGTACTTCACAGATACGCAGTATTTT.

This clonotype has just a few counts. The V gene is TRBV4-2, the J gene TRBJ1-6, with 7 bases aligning to TRBD1. The CDR3 has 16 amino acids. V gave up 4 bases and J gave up 0 bases; unmatched junction bases: 3. The germline CDR1 and CDR2 sequences are LGHNA and YNFKEQ. CDR3 sequence: CASSPDRSSYNSPLHF. DNA for the CDR3: TGTGCCAGCAGCCCGGACAGGAGCTCCTATAATTCACCCCTCCACTTT.

A few counts support this clonotype. The chain employs TRBV7-8 and TRBJ2-1; 8 bases are a match to TRBD1. This CDR3 has 15 amino acids. Germline CDR1 is SGHVS and CDR2 is FQNEAQ. J lost 4 bases, V lost 4 bases, and 6 bases had no gene match. The CDR3 sequence: CASSSDREVYNEQFF. The CDR3 region has the DNA TGTGCCAGCAGCTCGGACAGGGAGGTGTACAATGAGCAGTTCTTC.

As to this clonotype: The junction departs from the called germline gene at one end, perhaps through a read error. The V gene is TRBV9, the J gene TRBJ2-7; D might be TRBD1 or TRBD2, each matching 5 bases. The CDR3 is 11 amino acids. In germline, CDR1 is SGDLS, CDR2 YYNGEE. Written as DNA, the CDR3 is TGTGCCAGCACCAAAGAATACCGGGACCTCTTC. Its translation is CASTKEYRDLF.

This clonotype appeared a few times. The V call is TRBV10-3, the J call TRBJ2-5; 7 nucleotides agree with TRBD1. Germline V gives CDR1 ENHRY, CDR2 SYGVKD. This CDR3 region has 14 residues. V shed 3 bases, J shed 5 bases, and the junction held 6 bases outside the gene matches. The CDR3 spells CAISDPTGWETQYF. CDR3 DNA sequence: TGTGCCATCAGTGACCCGACAGGGTGGGAGACCCAGTACTTC.

This clonotype occurred many times. This chain connects TRBV5-6 to TRBJ1-2, with D unclear. The V end was cut by 4 bases, the J end by 6 bases, with 10 bases between. Germline V gene data show CDR1 as SGHDT and CDR2 as YYEEEE. This CDR3 has 12 residues. CDR3 residues: CASSLGLNGYTF. The DNA of the CDR3 is TGTGCCAGCAGCCTTGGATTAAATGGCTACACCTTC.

This clonotype occurred a few times. The rearrangement joins TRBV29-1 to TRBJ2-1, with no clear D. Per the germline V gene, CDR1 is SQVTM and CDR2 is ANQGSEA. The germline V and J ends were trimmed by 5 bases and 8 bases, with 16 bases remaining between them. This CDR3 contains 13 residues. CDR3: CSVLVGGIDEQFF. The CDR3 DNA sequence: TGCAGCGTTTTGGTCGGTGGGATCGATGAGCAGTTCTTC.

Many counts were recorded for this clonotype. This rearrangement joins TRBV7-8 to TRBJ1-1; TRBD1 might be the D (6 bases). This CDR3 has 15 residues. V lost 5 bases to trimming and J lost 3 bases, with 16 bases between them. The germline V gene has CDR1 SGHVS and CDR2 FQNEAQ. CDR3 protein: CASSPGGGWDTEAFF. CDR3 bases: TGTGCCAGCAGCCCCGGAGGGGGTTGGGACACTGAAGCTTTCTTT.